This TCR beta chain was sequenced during a study of blood T cell repertoires in COVID-19. Sequenced by immunoSEQ multiplex PCR; TCRdb stores in-frame clones only, minus some. This table holds 150,000 to 200,000 clones, roughly 84% found once. Membership in each cohort depended on participant-reported clinical history. Germline-derived CDR1 and CDR2 are SGHRS and YFSETQ. V dropped 4 bases and J dropped 6 bases, with 10 bases sitting between them. The CDR3 is 12 amino acids. Only one count was recorded for this clone. Sequencing was performed on PBMCs or T cells enriched from blood (not recorded which). V gene TRBV5-1 combines with J gene TRBJ1-1, with a tentative D call TRBD1 (6 bases). The TCR originated in a woman in her 30s who had been exposed to COVID-19. CDR3 protein: CASSIQGSEAFF. The CDR3 DNA follows: TGCGCCAGCAGCATACAGGGTTCTGAAGCTTTCTTT. The full variable domain, with the rest looked up from reference TRBV5-1 and TRBJ1-1, is KAGVTQTPRYLIKTRGQQVTLSCSPISGHRSVSWYQQTPGQGLQFLFEYFSETQRNKGNFPGRFSGRQFSNSRSEMNVSTLELGDSALYLCASSIQGSEAFFGQGTRLTVV.